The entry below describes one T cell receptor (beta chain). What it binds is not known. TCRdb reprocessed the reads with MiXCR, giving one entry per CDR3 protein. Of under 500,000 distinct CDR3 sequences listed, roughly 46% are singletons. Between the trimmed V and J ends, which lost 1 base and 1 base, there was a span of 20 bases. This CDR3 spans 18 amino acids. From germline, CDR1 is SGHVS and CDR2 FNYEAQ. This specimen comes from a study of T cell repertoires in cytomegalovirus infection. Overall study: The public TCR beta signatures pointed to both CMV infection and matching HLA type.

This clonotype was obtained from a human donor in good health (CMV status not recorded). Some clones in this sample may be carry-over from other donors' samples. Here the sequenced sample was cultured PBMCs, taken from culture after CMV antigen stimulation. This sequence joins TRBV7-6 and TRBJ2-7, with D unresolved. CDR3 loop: CASSLGRVAADRSYEQYF. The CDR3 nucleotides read TGTGCCAGCAGCTTAGGAAGGGTGGCGGCGGATCGTTCCTACGAGCAGTACTTC. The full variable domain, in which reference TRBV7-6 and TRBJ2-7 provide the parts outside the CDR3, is GAGVSQSPRYKVTKRGQDVALRCDPISGHVSLYWYRQALGQGPEFLTYFNYEAQQDKSGLPNDRFSAERPEGSISTLTIQRTEQRDSAMYRCASSLGRVAADRSYEQYFGPGTRLTVT.